Here is one TCR beta chain with its context. Antigen: not known. These data are taken from a study of T cell clones after liver transplantation. As for the study in general: Standard immunosuppression, with no induction, continued until 12-24 months after transplant. At least one year of complete immunosuppression withdrawal without enzymes over twice normal defined tolerance.

Produced via immunoSEQ multiplex PCR; TCRdb's table is partial and in-frame only. The data show around 110,000 clones, with about nine tenths seen just once and approximately 0.88% held by the top ten. The germline V gene has CDR1 SGHNT and CDR2 YYREEE (reference sequence). The CDR3 runs to 17 residues. Trimming stripped 4 bases from V and 3 bases from J, with 21 bases between. Points from the study as a whole: These preliminary findings come from unstandardized post-transplant sampling times. Post-transplant, graft-donor-reactive CD4 TCRbeta sequences in blood dropped significantly in most of the 8 subjects.

Sequenced material: CD4+ T cells from blood, taken 12 months after liver transplant. This clonotype was obtained from a human patient who received a liver transplant. Some T cells may be transferred from the graft donor. The chain carries TRBV5-4 and TRBJ2-3, with D maybe TRBD1 (6 bases). For the CDR3, the DNA is TGTGCCAGCAGCCTACGGACAGTCCTCCCCGGTACAGATACGCAGTATTTT. Protein product: CASSLRTVLPGTDTQYF.